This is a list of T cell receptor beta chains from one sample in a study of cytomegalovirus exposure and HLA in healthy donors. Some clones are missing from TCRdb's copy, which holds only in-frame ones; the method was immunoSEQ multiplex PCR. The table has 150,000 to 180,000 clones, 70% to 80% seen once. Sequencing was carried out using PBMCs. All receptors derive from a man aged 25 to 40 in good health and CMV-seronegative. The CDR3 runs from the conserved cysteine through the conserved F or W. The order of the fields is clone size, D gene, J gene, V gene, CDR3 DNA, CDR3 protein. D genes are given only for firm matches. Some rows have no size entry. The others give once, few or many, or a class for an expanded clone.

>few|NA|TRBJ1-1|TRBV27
TGTGCCAGCAACCATGGGAGGGGTATTTCTGAAGCTTTCTTT
CASNHGRGISEAFF
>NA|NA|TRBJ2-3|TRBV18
TGTGCCAGCTCACCTCCGGGTTTGGCAGATACGCAGTATTTT
CASSPPGLADTQYF
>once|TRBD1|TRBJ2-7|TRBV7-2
TGTGCCAGCAGCCTAAACCGGGACAGGGGGGACTACGAGCAGTACTTC
CASSLNRDRGDYEQYF
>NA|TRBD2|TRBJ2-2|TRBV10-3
TGTGCCATCAGTGCCCCGGGGGGGTCAGGGGAGCTGTTTTTT
CAISAPGGSGELFF
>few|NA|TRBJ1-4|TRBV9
TGTGCCAGCAGCGTAGCTCCCCGAATACAAAATGAAAAACTGTTTTTT
CASSVAPRIQNEKLFF
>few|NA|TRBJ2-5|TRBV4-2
TGTGCCAGCAGCCAGGCTCCAGGGGTAAGGGTAGAGACCCAGTACTTC
CASSQAPGVRVETQYF
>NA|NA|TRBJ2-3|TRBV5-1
TGCGCCAGCAGCTTGGGGGCCGCTACTAGCACAGATACGCAGTATTTT
CASSLGAATSTDTQYF
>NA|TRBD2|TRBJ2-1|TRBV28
TGTGCCAGCAGTTTTAGCGGGGGGGGCAATGAGCAGTTCTTC
CASSFSGGGNEQFF
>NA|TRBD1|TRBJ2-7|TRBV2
TGTGCTGGGGGACAGGGGGACGAGCAGTACTTC
CAGGQGDEQYF
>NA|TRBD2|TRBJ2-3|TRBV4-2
TGTGCCAGCAGCCCTCAGCGGGGGACGGGCACAGATACGCAGTATTTT
CASSPQRGTGTDTQYF
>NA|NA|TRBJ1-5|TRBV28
TGTGCCAGCACCCAGCGGGGTTACCATCAGCCCCAGCATTTT
CASTQRGYHQPQHF
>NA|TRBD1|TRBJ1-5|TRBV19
TGTGCCACCTGGGGACAGGGGCCGTTACAGCCCCAGCATTTT
CATWGQGPLQPQHF
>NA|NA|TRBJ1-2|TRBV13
TGTGCCAGCAGCTTAGGCGACAGATCATCACGGGATGGCTACACCTTC
CASSLGDRSSRDGYTF
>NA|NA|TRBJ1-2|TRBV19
TGTGCCAGTAGTATTGGGAGCGGTGGCTACACCTTC
CASSIGSGGYTF
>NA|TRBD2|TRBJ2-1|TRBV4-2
TGTGCCAGCAGCCAAACTAGCGGGGGGGCCAATGAGCAGTTCTTC
CASSQTSGGANEQFF
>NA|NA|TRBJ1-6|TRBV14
TGTGCCAGCAGCCAAGGGGGAGGGAAAACACCCCTCCACTTT
CASSQGGGKTPLHF
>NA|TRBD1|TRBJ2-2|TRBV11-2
TGTGCCAGCAGCTTAAGGACAGGGGGCGCTTGGACCGGGGAGCTGTTTTTT
CASSLRTGGAWTGELFF
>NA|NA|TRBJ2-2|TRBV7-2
TGTGCCAGCAGCTTAGGCGGCACCGGGGAGCTGTTTTTT
CASSLGGTGELFF
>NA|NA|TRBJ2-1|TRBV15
TGTGCCACCAGCAGAGGAAGCGGGTACAATGAGCAGTTCTTC
CATSRGSGYNEQFF
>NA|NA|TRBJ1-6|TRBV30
TGTGCCTGGACGGACTACTCCTATAATTCACCCCTCCACTTT
CAWTDYSYNSPLHF
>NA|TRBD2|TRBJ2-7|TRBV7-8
TGTGCCAGCAGCTTTGATAGCGGGGGGGCCTACGAGCAGTACTTC
CASSFDSGGAYEQYF
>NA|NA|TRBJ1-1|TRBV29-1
TGCAGCGTAGAGTCGGGTATAGAAGCTTTCTTT
CSVESGIEAFF
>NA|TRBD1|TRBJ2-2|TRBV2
TGTGCCAGCACCCGCGATGACAGGGGCGAAGACACCGGGGAGCTGTTTTTT
CASTRDDRGEDTGELFF
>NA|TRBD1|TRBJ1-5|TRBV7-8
TGTGCCAGCAGCTTAGGGGGACAGGATCAGCCCCAGCATTTT
CASSLGGQDQPQHF
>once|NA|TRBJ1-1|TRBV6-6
TGTGCCAGCAGTGACCTCGGGGCTGAAGCTTTCTTT
CASSDLGAEAFF
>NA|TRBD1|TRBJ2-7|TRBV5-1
TGCGCCAGCAGCGCGGGACAGGGCTACAACTACGAGCAGTACTTC
CASSAGQGYNYEQYF
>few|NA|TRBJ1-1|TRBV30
TGTGCCTGGAGCAGACGACAGGCTATTGAAGCTTTCTTT
CAWSRRQAIEAFF
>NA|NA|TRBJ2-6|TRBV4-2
TGTGCCAGCAGCCAAGATCACGGACTTCGAGTTTCTGGGGCCAACGTCCTGACTTTC
CASSQDHGLRVSGANVLTF
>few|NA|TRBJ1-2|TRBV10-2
TGCGCCAGCAGTGATCGGGGGGACTATGGCTACACCTTC
CASSDRGDYGYTF
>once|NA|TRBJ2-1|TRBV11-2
TGTGCCAGCAGCTTCAACAGATTGTACAATGAGCAGTTCTTC
CASSFNRLYNEQFF
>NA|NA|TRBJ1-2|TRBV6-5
TGTGCCAGCCATCCGGGACAACGGATAAACTATGGCTACACCTTC
CASHPGQRINYGYTF
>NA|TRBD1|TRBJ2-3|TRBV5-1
TGCGCCAGCAGCCCCAGGACAGGGGGCGAGGATACGCAGTATTTT
CASSPRTGGEDTQYF
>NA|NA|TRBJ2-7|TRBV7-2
TGTGCCAGCAGCCGCCCGGGTTCCCCGCCCTACGAGCAGTACTTC
CASSRPGSPPYEQYF
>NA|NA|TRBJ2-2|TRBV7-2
TGTGCCACCCCCCCAGGGTTTGTAAAGAACACCGGGGAGCTGTTTTTT
CATPPGFVKNTGELFF
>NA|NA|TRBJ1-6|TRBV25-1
TGTGCCAGCAACGGGGTTAGGTCACCCCTCCACTTT
CASNGVRSPLHF
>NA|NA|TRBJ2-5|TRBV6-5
TGTGCCAGCAGTCGCCAGGTTAATCGACAAGAGACCCAGTACTTC
CASSRQVNRQETQYF
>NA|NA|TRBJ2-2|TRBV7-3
TGTGCCAGCAGCCCCACTCGGGACACCGGGGAGCTGTTTTTT
CASSPTRDTGELFF
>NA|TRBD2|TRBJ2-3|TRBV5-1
TGCGCCAGCAGAAAAATCGTTAGCGGGGGACCAGATACGCAGTATTTT
CASRKIVSGGPDTQYF
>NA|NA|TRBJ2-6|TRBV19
TGTGCCAGTAGTCCCAGATCTGGGGCCAACGTCCTGACTTTC
CASSPRSGANVLTF
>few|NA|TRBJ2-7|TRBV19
TGTGCCAGTAGTATCAGGGCGGAGAGCTACGAGCAGTACTTC
CASSIRAESYEQYF
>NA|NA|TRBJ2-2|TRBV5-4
TGTGCCAGCAGCTTCTCCGGGGTAGCGACAACCGGGGAGCTGTTTTTT
CASSFSGVATTGELFF
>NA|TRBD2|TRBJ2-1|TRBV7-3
TGTGCCAGCAGCTTAAAAGAACTAGCGGGGATAGATGAGCAGTTCTTC
CASSLKELAGIDEQFF
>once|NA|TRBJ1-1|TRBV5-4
TGTGCCAGCAGCTGGCAGGGAGGGAACACTGAAGCTTTCTTT
CASSWQGGNTEAFF
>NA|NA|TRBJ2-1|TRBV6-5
TGTGCCAGCACGGAAGGGGTTACGAAGGGCTATGAGCAGTTCTTC
CASTEGVTKGYEQFF
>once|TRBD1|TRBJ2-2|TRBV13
TGTGCCAGCAGCTTATTTTTACAGGGGCCCGGGGAGCTGTTTTTT
CASSLFLQGPGELFF
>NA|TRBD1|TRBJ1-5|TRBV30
TGTGCCTGGAGCGGACAGGGGAGCAATCAGCCCCAGCATTTT
CAWSGQGSNQPQHF
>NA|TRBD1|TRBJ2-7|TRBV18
TGTGCCAGCTCACCACGGGACAGAAACTCCTACGAGCAGTACTTC
CASSPRDRNSYEQYF